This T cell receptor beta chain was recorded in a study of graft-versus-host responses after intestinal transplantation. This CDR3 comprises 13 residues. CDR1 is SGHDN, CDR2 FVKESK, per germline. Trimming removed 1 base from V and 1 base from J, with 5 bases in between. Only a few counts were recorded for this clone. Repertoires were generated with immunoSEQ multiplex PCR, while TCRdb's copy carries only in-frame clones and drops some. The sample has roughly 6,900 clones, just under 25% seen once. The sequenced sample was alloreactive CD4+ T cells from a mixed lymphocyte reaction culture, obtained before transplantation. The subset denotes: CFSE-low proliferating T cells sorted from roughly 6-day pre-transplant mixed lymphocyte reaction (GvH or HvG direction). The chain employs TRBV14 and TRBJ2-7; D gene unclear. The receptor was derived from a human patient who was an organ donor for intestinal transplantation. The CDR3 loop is CASSQAGSYEQYF. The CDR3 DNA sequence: TGTGCCAGCAGCCAAGCTGGATCCTACGAGCAGTACTTC.